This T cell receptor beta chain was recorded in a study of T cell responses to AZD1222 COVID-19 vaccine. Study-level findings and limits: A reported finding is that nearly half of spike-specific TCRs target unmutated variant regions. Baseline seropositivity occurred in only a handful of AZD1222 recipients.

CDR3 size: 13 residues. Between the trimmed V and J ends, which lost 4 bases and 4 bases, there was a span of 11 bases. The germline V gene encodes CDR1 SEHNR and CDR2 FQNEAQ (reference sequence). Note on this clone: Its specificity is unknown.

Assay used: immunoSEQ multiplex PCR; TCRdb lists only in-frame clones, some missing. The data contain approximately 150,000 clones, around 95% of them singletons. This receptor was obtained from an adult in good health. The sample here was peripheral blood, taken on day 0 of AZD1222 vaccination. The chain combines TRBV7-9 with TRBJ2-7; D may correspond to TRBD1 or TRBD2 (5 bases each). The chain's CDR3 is CASSSGTEYEQYV. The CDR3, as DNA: TGTGCCAGCAGCTCCGGGACGGAGTACGAGCAGTACGTC.